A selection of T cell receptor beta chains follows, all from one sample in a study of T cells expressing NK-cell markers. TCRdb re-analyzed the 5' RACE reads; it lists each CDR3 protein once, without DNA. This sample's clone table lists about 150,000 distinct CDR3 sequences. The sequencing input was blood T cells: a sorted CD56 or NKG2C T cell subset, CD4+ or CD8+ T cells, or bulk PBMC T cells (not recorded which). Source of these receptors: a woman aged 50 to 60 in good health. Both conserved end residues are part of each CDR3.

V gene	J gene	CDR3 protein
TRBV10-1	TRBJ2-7	CASSESPGIGYEQYF
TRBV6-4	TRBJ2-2	CASSDVAQGGTGELFF
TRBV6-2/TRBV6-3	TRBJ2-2	CASSYSSGFAGELFF
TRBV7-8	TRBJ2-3	CASSLELAGGTDTQYF
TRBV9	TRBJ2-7	CASSAGTGPREQYF
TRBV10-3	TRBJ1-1	CAIRARNTEAFF
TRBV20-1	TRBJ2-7	CSARPSGSREQYF
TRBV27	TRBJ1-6	CASSLSRGVGSRTPLHF
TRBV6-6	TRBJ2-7	CASSDGVSFDEQYF
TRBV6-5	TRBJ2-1	CASSNWSRGNEQFF
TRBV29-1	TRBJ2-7	CSVVGSYEQYF
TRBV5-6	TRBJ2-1	CASSSLAGGGRNEQFF
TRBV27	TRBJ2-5	CASSFSRTGQETQYF
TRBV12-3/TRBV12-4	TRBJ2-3	CASSLQGGTDTQYF
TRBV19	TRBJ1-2	CASRGTAGYTF
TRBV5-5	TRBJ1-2	CASSLEQGQGNYGYTF
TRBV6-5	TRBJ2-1	CASSPVAGVPFGEQFF
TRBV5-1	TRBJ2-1	CASSGLGDNEQFF
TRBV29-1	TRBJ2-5	CSVGLAGGQETQYF
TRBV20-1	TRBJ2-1	CSARDIGLANFRSYNEQFF
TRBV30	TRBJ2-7	CAWSRWQGNTYEQYF
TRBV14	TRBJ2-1	CASSQEVEDEQFF
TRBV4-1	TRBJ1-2	CASSQVGQGWYGYTF
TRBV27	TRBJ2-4	CASSLAGKNIQYF
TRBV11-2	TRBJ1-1	CASSLGPLPNTEAFF
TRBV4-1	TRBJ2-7	CASSHPGTNSYEQYF
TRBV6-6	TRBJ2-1	CASSYSAPGLAGVNPYNEQFF
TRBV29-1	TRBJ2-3	CSVAGGSGATDTDTQYF
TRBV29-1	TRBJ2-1	CSATPGEAQFF
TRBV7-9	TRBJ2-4	CASSPGTAASIQYF
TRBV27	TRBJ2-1	CASSPSLREQFF
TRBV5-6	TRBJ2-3	CASSLIPAGGDTQYF